The rows below give T cell receptor beta chains drawn from one sample of a study of cytotoxic CD8 clonotypes in ibrutinib-treated CLL. Using immunoSEQ multiplex PCR, the repertoire was profiled, and TCRdb retains in-frame clones only, with some absent. The sample lists 150,000 to 200,000 clones, roughly 88% occurring once. The material was PBMCs, obtained at disease progression, from a patient treated with ibrutinib. Receptors were obtained from a human donor with chronic lymphocytic leukemia. CDR3s include the opening cysteine and the closing phenylalanine or tryptophan. D genes are given only for firm matches. Size is omitted from some rows. Given values are once, few, many or a class for expanded clones.

d_call	v_call	clone_size	j_call	cdr3_aa	cdr3_nt
TRBD1	TRBV7-9	NA	TRBJ2-2	CASSLLDRMSSELFF	TGTGCCAGCAGCTTACTGGACAGGATGTCGTCGGAGCTGTTTTTT
NA	TRBV6-1	NA	TRBJ1-5	CASRPGNQPQHF	TGTGCCAGCAGACCAGGAAATCAGCCCCAGCATTTT
NA	TRBV2	NA	TRBJ2-2	CASKEGTNTGELFF	TGTGCCAGCAAGGAGGGAACGAACACCGGGGAGCTGTTTTTT
NA	TRBV6-5	NA	TRBJ1-1	CASSYSQGSTEAFF	TGTGCCAGCAGTTACTCTCAAGGGAGCACTGAAGCTTTCTTT
TRBD2	TRBV7-3	NA	TRBJ2-1	CASRLPKPGTSGTDSYNEQFF	TGTGCCAGCCGCCTACCGAAACCTGGAACTAGCGGGACCGATTCCTACAATGAGCAGTTCTTC
TRBD1	TRBV5-1	NA	TRBJ1-2	CASSLRQGAYGYTF	TGCGCCAGCAGCCTTCGACAGGGGGCCTATGGCTACACCTTC
NA	TRBV7-6	NA	TRBJ2-3	CASSPTRRAGGDTQYF	TGTGCCAGCAGCCCGACTAGACGGGCAGGAGGAGATACGCAGTATTTT
NA	TRBV19	NA	TRBJ2-7	CASSPIRSGSYEQYF	TGTGCCAGTAGCCCCATACGGTCTGGCTCCTACGAGCAGTACTTC
NA	TRBV11-2	NA	TRBJ2-3	CASSLQRSTDTQYF	TGTGCCAGCAGCTTGCAGCGGAGCACAGATACGCAGTATTTT
NA	TRBV18	NA	TRBJ2-2	CASSPTGARAGELFF	TGTGCCAGCTCACCAACGGGGGCCAGGGCCGGGGAGCTGTTTTTT
NA	TRBV4-2	NA	TRBJ2-1	CASSPRTDNEQFF	TGTGCCAGCAGCCCCCGGACCGACAATGAGCAGTTCTTC
TRBD1	TRBV5-1	once	TRBJ2-7	CASSLETGFSYEQYF	TGCGCCAGCAGCTTAGAGACAGGGTTCTCCTACGAGCAGTACTTC
NA	TRBV4-1	NA	TRBJ2-7	CASSQEWERVSYEQYF	TGCGCCAGCAGCCAAGAATGGGAGCGGGTCTCCTACGAGCAGTACTTC
NA	TRBV5-1	NA	TRBJ2-3	CASRTSSADTQYF	TGCGCCAGCAGAACCTCGTCGGCAGATACGCAGTATTTT
NA	TRBV5-8	NA	TRBJ1-1	CASSSEGGTEAFF	TGTGCCAGCAGCTCGGAGGGAGGCACTGAAGCTTTCTTT
NA	TRBV30	NA	TRBJ2-7	CAWSPGRLPYEQYF	TGTGCCTGGAGTCCGGGCAGACTTCCCTACGAGCAGTACTTC
TRBD1	TRBV18	few	TRBJ1-4	CASSPLTGPNEKLFF	TGTGCCAGCTCACCACTGACAGGGCCTAATGAAAAACTGTTTTTT
NA	TRBV9	NA	TRBJ1-2	CASSARQVNYGYTF	TGTGCCAGCAGCGCCCGACAGGTCAACTATGGCTACACCTTC
NA	TRBV5-1	NA	TRBJ2-5	CASSLGWGNREYQETQYF	TGCGCCAGCAGCTTAGGTTGGGGGAACAGGGAGTACCAAGAGACCCAGTACTTC
NA	TRBV5-4	NA	TRBJ1-1	CASSLFGQDEAFF	TGTGCCAGCAGCTTGTTCGGCCAGGATGAAGCTTTCTTT